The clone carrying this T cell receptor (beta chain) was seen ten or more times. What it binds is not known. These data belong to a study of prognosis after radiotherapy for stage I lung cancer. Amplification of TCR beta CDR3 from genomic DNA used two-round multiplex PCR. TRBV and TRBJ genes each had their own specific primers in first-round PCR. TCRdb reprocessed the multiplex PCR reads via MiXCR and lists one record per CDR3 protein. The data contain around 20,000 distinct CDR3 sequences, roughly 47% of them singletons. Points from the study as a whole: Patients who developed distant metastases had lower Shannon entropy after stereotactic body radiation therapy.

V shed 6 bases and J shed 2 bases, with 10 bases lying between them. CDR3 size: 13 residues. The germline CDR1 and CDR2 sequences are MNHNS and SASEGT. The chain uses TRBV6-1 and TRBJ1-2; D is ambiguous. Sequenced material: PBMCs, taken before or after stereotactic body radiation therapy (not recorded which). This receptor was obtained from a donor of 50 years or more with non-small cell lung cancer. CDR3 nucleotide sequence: TGTGCCAGCAGCTTCGACGGAAACTATGGCTACACCTTC. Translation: CASSFDGNYGYTF.